These T cell receptor beta chains were read from a single sample in a study of cytomegalovirus exposure and HLA in healthy donors. Assay: immunoSEQ multiplex PCR; the TCRdb copy retains only in-frame clones and omits some. The table records about 200,000 clones, approximately 80% of them present only once. The sample was PBMCs. The origin of the receptors is a woman aged 25-40 years in good health and CMV-seropositive. Both conserved end residues are part of each CDR3. D genes are given only for firm matches. Rows may omit the clone size; those that give it use once, few, many or a size class.

>NA|TRBJ2-2|TRBV6-5|NA
TGTGCCAGCAGGAACGACAGGATCACCGGGGAGCTGTTTTTT
CASRNDRITGELFF
>NA|TRBJ2-3|TRBV6-5|NA
TGTGCCAGCAGTTACGGGACTCAATACACAGATACGCAGTATTTT
CASSYGTQYTDTQYF
>few|TRBJ1-2|TRBV29-1|TRBD1
TGCAGCGTACAGGGGGTGGGCTATGGCTACACCTTC
CSVQGVGYGYTF
>NA|TRBJ2-7|TRBV19|NA
TGTGCCAGTAGTATAGTCCCCAACACCTACGAGCAGTACTTC
CASSIVPNTYEQYF
>NA|TRBJ1-5|TRBV19|NA
TGTGCCAGTAGTATGAGCGAGGGTAAGGGCAATCAGCCCCAGCATTTT
CASSMSEGKGNQPQHF
>NA|TRBJ2-1|TRBV28|TRBD1
TGTGCCAGCAGTCACAGGGGGCGAGATGAGCAGTTCTTC
CASSHRGRDEQFF
>NA|TRBJ2-1|TRBV29-1|TRBD1
TGCAGCGTCCAGGACAGGGGAGGTGGTAATGAGCAGTTCTTC
CSVQDRGGGNEQFF
>once|TRBJ2-3|TRBV5-1|NA
TGCGCCAGCAGCAATAGCGCAGCCACAGATACGCAGTATTTT
CASSNSAATDTQYF
>NA|TRBJ2-1|TRBV29-1|TRBD2
TGCAGCGCCGGGACTAGCCGTAGGGAGCAGTTCTTC
CSAGTSRREQFF
>NA|TRBJ2-7|TRBV29-1|NA
TGCAGCGTAGGAAAATCAGGTTACGAGCAGTACTTC
CSVGKSGYEQYF
>once|TRBJ2-1|TRBV6-5|TRBD2
TGTGCCAGCAGACCTACGCCCCCCGGGAGGGATGAGCAGTTCTTC
CASRPTPPGRDEQFF
>NA|TRBJ1-2|TRBV27|NA
TGTGCCAGCAGTCCCTCTTGGACGGGGGGGAGTTATGGCTACACCTTC
CASSPSWTGGSYGYTF
>NA|TRBJ1-5|TRBV6-1|NA
TGTGCCAGCAGTGAATTTTTTGGGAGCGGAGGCAATCAGCCCCAGCATTTT
CASSEFFGSGGNQPQHF
>NA|TRBJ2-7|TRBV6-1|TRBD1
TGTGCCAGCAGTGACCCTTGGGCAGGGGGCTACGAGCAGTACTTC
CASSDPWAGGYEQYF
>NA|TRBJ1-4|TRBV6-1|NA
TGTGCCAGCAGTGAAGGGCGAGTTCGGGTCGGAAGTAATGAAAAACTGTTTTTT
CASSEGRVRVGSNEKLFF
>few|TRBJ1-4|TRBV2|NA
TGTGCCAGCAGTCGAGAGACAGCTATCAATGAAAAACTGTTTTTT
CASSRETAINEKLFF
>NA|TRBJ2-6|TRBV7-3|TRBD2
TGTGCCAGCAGGGCTAGCGGAATCCGCTCTGGGGCCAACGTCCTGACTTTC
CASRASGIRSGANVLTF
>NA|TRBJ2-7|TRBV18|NA
TGTGCCAGCTCACCACCGGCGGGTGACGAGCAGTACTTC
CASSPPAGDEQYF
>NA|TRBJ2-2|TRBV27|NA
TGTGCCAGCAGTTACCGACTCGGGGAGCTGTTTTTT
CASSYRLGELFF
>NA|TRBJ2-5|TRBV9|TRBD2
TGTGCCAGCAGCGTAGGGCGGGAGAGGATTGGGGAGACCCAGTACTTC
CASSVGRERIGETQYF
>few|TRBJ1-2|TRBV7-2|TRBD1
TGTGCCAGCACATCCCCGGGACAGGGATGGTATGGCTACACCTTC
CASTSPGQGWYGYTF
>NA|TRBJ2-3|TRBV4-1|NA
TGCGCCAGCAGCGGGGGCCTTAGCCTCACAGATACGCAGTATTTT
CASSGGLSLTDTQYF
>NA|TRBJ2-7|TRBV2|NA
TGTGCCAGCAGGTTAGACAGCTACGAGCAGTACTTC
CASRLDSYEQYF
>NA|TRBJ1-4|TRBV2|TRBD1
TGTGCCAGCAGCCGGGACAGGGACGAAAAACTGTTTTTT
CASSRDRDEKLFF
>NA|TRBJ2-7|TRBV21-1|NA
TGTGCCAGCATATACTACTACGAGCAGTACTTC
CASIYYYEQYF
>NA|TRBJ2-7|TRBV15|TRBD2
TGTGCCACCAGCAGATCTAGCGGGAGCGCCTACGAGCAGTACTTC
CATSRSSGSAYEQYF
>NA|TRBJ2-7|TRBV6-5|TRBD2
TGTGCCAGCAGGAGGGGGACTAGCGGGAGATGGGAGCAGTACTTC
CASRRGTSGRWEQYF
>NA|TRBJ2-7|TRBV5-1|TRBD2
TGCGCCAGCAGCCCCGGACTAGTCGACTACGAGCAGTACTTC
CASSPGLVDYEQYF
>few|TRBJ2-5|TRBV18|NA
TGTGCCAGCTCACCTTCAGGGGAAGGGGAGACCCAGTACTTC
CASSPSGEGETQYF
>NA|TRBJ1-1|TRBV5-1|TRBD1
TGCGCCAGCCGGGAGGGGACAGGGAGGAACACTGAAGCTTTCTTT
CASREGTGRNTEAFF
>NA|TRBJ1-1|TRBV28|NA
TGTGCCAGCAGCCCCCGGGGAGGGTCGAACACTGAAGCTTTCTTT
CASSPRGGSNTEAFF
>NA|TRBJ2-1|TRBV6-1|NA
TGTGCCAGCACCCCGGGTAGCTCCTACAATGAGCAGTTCTTC
CASTPGSSYNEQFF
>few|TRBJ2-2|TRBV2|TRBD2
TGTGCCAGCAGGCTCACTAGCGGGAGACAAACCGGGGAGCTGTTTTTT
CASRLTSGRQTGELFF
>NA|TRBJ1-2|TRBV11-2|NA
TGTGCCAGCAGCTTAAGCGAGGGCCCCTATGGCTACACCTTC
CASSLSEGPYGYTF
>NA|TRBJ1-1|TRBV2|NA
TGTGCCAGCAGTGACAGGGACACGCCTGAAGCTTTCTTT
CASSDRDTPEAFF
>few|TRBJ1-2|TRBV2|NA
TGTGCCAGCGCCCGCTTGGAGCTCAGGGGCCGTGTTGTCTACACCTTC
CASARLELRGRVVYTF
>NA|TRBJ2-3|TRBV29-1|TRBD1
TGCAGCGCGGACAGGGACACAGATACGCAGTATTTT
CSADRDTDTQYF
>once|TRBJ2-2|TRBV9|TRBD2
TGTGCCAGCAGCAACCTCGTAGCGGGATCCTGGGGCACCGGGGAGCTGTTTTTT
CASSNLVAGSWGTGELFF
>NA|TRBJ2-7|TRBV18|NA
TGTGCCAGCTCGCGCCAGAGGGACGAGCAGTACTTC
CASSRQRDEQYF
>once|TRBJ2-7|TRBV20-1|NA
TGCGGTCTCTTGGCTTCCTACGAGCAGTACTTC
CGLLASYEQYF
>NA|TRBJ1-1|TRBV5-1|TRBD1
TGCGCCAGCAGCTTTGGACAACAGGGGCCAAACACTGAAGCTTTCTTT
CASSFGQQGPNTEAFF
>NA|TRBJ2-1|TRBV29-1|TRBD2
TGCAGCGTTGGGGCTAGCGGGACCCATGAGCAGTTCTTC
CSVGASGTHEQFF
>NA|TRBJ2-1|TRBV2|NA
TGTGCCAGCAGTGATGGCGGTGGGAGTGGAGATGAGCAGTTCTTC
CASSDGGGSGDEQFF
>NA|TRBJ1-1|TRBV4-2|NA
TGTGCCAGCAGCCAAGACACAGAACAGGACAAGGCTTTCTTT
CASSQDTEQDKAFF
>once|TRBJ2-7|TRBV5-4|TRBD2
TGTGCCAGCAGCGGGGCTAGCGGAAGCTCCTACGAGCAGTACTTC
CASSGASGSSYEQYF
>NA|TRBJ2-2|TRBV5-1|TRBD1
TGCGCCAGCAGCTTGGATGGGACAGGGATGTACGGGGAGCTGTTTTTT
CASSLDGTGMYGELFF
>NA|TRBJ2-5|TRBV28|NA
TGTGCCAGCACCCCGAGGGACTCACTAGAGACCCAGTACTTC
CASTPRDSLETQYF
>NA|TRBJ2-7|TRBV29-1|TRBD1
TGCAGCGTTGAGGCCGGGACAGGGGGGATCTACGAGCAGTACTTC
CSVEAGTGGIYEQYF